Listed below are T cell receptor beta chains from one sample, sequenced in a study of post-analysis software for immune sequencing data. TCRdb reprocessed the PCR reads with MiXCR, giving one entry per CDR3 protein. Counted here are about 540,000 distinct CDR3 sequences, around a third occurring once; the ten biggest clones make up 6%. Material: blood. Source of these receptors: a girl aged 2-17 years with multiple sclerosis. CDR3s include the opening cysteine and the closing phenylalanine or tryptophan. D genes are given only for firm matches. Part of the rows lack a size; the others show once, few, many or a class for expanded clones.

cdr3_nt cdr3_aa clone_size v_call cdr3_length j_call d_call
TGCAGTGCTAGAGATGAACGGGACAGGGGGGCCAATGAGCAGTTCTTC CSARDERDRGANEQFF few TRBV20-1 16 TRBJ2-1 TRBD1
TGTGCCACCACCCAGAGACAGGGGGGAAAAGAGACCCAGTACTTC CATTQRQGGKETQYF many TRBV15 15 TRBJ2-5 TRBD1
TGTGCCATCAGTTCGCGTGAAGCCACAACTAATGAAAAACTGTTTTTT CAISSREATTNEKLFF . TRBV10-3 16 TRBJ1-4 .
TGTGCCAGCAGCCTTCAGACCGGGACAGCTAGCACAGATACGCAGTATTTT CASSLQTGTASTDTQYF . TRBV7-8 17 TRBJ2-3 TRBD1
TGCAGCGCGGGAAGGACAGGGACCTACACTGAAGCTTTCTTT CSAGRTGTYTEAFF few TRBV29-1 14 TRBJ1-1 TRBD1
TGTGCCAGCAGCTACCGGGCCCCCGACGAGCAGTACTTC CASSYRAPDEQYF many TRBV4-2 13 TRBJ2-7 .
TGTGCCAGCTCACCGGGTCCTGACAATTATGGCTACACCTTC CASSPGPDNYGYTF . TRBV18 14 TRBJ1-2 .
TGTGCCAGCAGCGTTAGCGGGGGATTCTACAATGAGCAGTTCTTC CASSVSGGFYNEQFF few TRBV9 15 TRBJ2-1 TRBD2
TGTGCCAGCCTACCCTATCAGGCAGCTGAAGCTTTCTTT CASLPYQAAEAFF . TRBV6-6 13 TRBJ1-1 .
TGTGCCAGCAGCCCGGGGCTTGGCGGCTATGGCTACACCTTC CASSPGLGGYGYTF few TRBV12-3/TRBV12-4 14 TRBJ1-2 .
TGTGCCAGCAAGCAGGGGGGGGGGACTGAAGCTTTCTTT CASKQGGGTEAFF . TRBV6-5 13 TRBJ1-1 TRBD1
TGCAGCGTTGGCTCTGAAGCTTTCTTT CSVGSEAFF . TRBV29-1 9 TRBJ1-1 .
TGTGCCAGCAGGAGTTCTTACGGGGGGAGAAGCGAACAGTACTTC CASRSSYGGRSEQYF . TRBV6-6 15 TRBJ2-5 TRBD2
TGCAGTGCTAGTTGGACTAGCGGGGGATACAATGAGCAGTTCTTC CSASWTSGGYNEQFF few TRBV20-1 15 TRBJ2-1 TRBD2
TGCGCCAGCAGGGAAACGGATACCTACACCTTC CASRETDTYTF few TRBV5-1 11 TRBJ1-2 .
TGCGCCAGCAGCATGGACGTCTACAATGAGCAGTTCTTC CASSMDVYNEQFF few TRBV5-1 13 TRBJ2-1 .
TGTGCCAGCAGTTACTTGCCTAGAACCTACGAGCAGTACTTC CASSYLPRTYEQYF few TRBV6-2/TRBV6-3 14 TRBJ2-7 .
TGTGCCAGCTTGACAATGAACACTGAAGCTTTCTTT CASLTMNTEAFF few TRBV2 12 TRBJ1-1 .
TGTGCCAGCAGCCAAGCTAGCGCTAGCACAGATACGCAGTATTTT CASSQASASTDTQYF . TRBV3-1 15 TRBJ2-3 .
TGCGCCAGCAGCCCTGAGAGGGGGGAGACCCAGTACTTC CASSPERGETQYF few TRBV4-1 13 TRBJ2-5 .
TGTGCCAGCCTCCCCCGCGGACCAACTAATGAAAAACTGTTTTTT CASLPRGPTNEKLFF . TRBV6-1 15 TRBJ1-4 .
TGTGCCAGCAGCCAACAGCCGGGACTGCTCAATGAGCAGTTCTTC CASSQQPGLLNEQFF once TRBV14 15 TRBJ2-1 .
TGTGCCAGCAGCCAACGCACAGGGGTTGGTTCACCCCTCCACTTT CASSQRTGVGSPLHF once TRBV3-1 15 TRBJ1-6 TRBD1
TGTGCCACCAGTCCCGGGGGGCCCCTTCAAGAGACCCAGTACTTC CATSPGGPLQETQYF medium-sized TRBV24-1 15 TRBJ2-5 .
TGCAGTGCCAAGACTAGCGGGGGGTGGTACGAGCAGTACTTC CSAKTSGGWYEQYF few TRBV20-1 14 TRBJ2-7 TRBD2
TGCGCCAGCAGCTTACCCTTGAGGACTGAAGCTTTCTTT CASSLPLRTEAFF few TRBV5-1 13 TRBJ1-1 .
TGTGCCAGCAGCCAGGGACAGGGGGTTCTCGAGCAGTACTTC CASSQGQGVLEQYF . TRBV3-1 14 TRBJ2-7 TRBD1
TGTGCCACCAGCAGAGATGGTCGGAGCAATCAGCCCCAGCATTTT CATSRDGRSNQPQHF few TRBV15 15 TRBJ1-5 .
TGTGCCAGCAGGCTAGCGGGGGCCCCACCGAGAGATTCGCAGTATTTT CASRLAGAPPRDSQYF . TRBV6-1 16 TRBJ2-3 TRBD2
TGTGCCAGTAGTTGGCAGGAGTACAATGAGCAGTTCTTC CASSWQEYNEQFF few TRBV19 13 TRBJ2-1 .
TGCGCCAGCAGCCCGGACAGGGTGACTAACTATGGCTACACCTTC CASSPDRVTNYGYTF few TRBV5-1 15 TRBJ1-2 TRBD1
TGCAGCGCCTACCAGCTGAGCTATGGCTACACCTTC CSAYQLSYGYTF few TRBV29-1 12 TRBJ1-2 .
TGTGCCAGCAGCCAGTTCACAGGGGCCGAGACCCTCCAAGAGACCCAGTACTTC CASSQFTGAETLQETQYF few TRBV4-2 18 TRBJ2-5 TRBD1
TGTGCCAGCAGCCAAGCAGGGGCCGGGAGCAATCAGCCCCAGCATTTT CASSQAGAGSNQPQHF . TRBV3-1 16 TRBJ1-5 .
TGTGCCACCAGTGATTTGACAGGGCTCCACGTGGATACGCAGTATTTT CATSDLTGLHVDTQYF . TRBV24-1 16 TRBJ2-3 .
TGTGCCATCAGTGAGACTAGCGAGCACTACGAGCAGTACTTC CAISETSEHYEQYF few TRBV10-3 14 TRBJ2-7 TRBD2
TGTGCCAGCAGCATACCGGACAGTGATGAGCAGTACTTC CASSIPDSDEQYF . TRBV5-5 13 TRBJ2-5 .
TGTGCCAGCAGCCGCCCGGCGGGGGGCTTCACAGATACGCAGTATTTT CASSRPAGGFTDTQYF few TRBV11-2 16 TRBJ2-3 TRBD2
TGTGCCAGCAGCCTACAAGTTGGAGGGCCGAACACTGAAGCTTTCTTT CASSLQVGGPNTEAFF few TRBV11-2 16 TRBJ1-1 .
TGCGCCAGCAGCTGGACAGGAGACTCCTACGAGCAGTACTTC CASSWTGDSYEQYF . TRBV5-1 14 TRBJ2-7 TRBD1
TGTGCCAACAAACAAGACGACCTGACACAGTTTTGTACGCCCGCACCCAAGTTCTTC CANKQDDLTQFCTPAPKFF . TRBV27 19 TRBJ2-1 .
TGTGCCAGTATCCGTCCTTCCTTGAACACTGAAGCTTTCTTT CASIRPSLNTEAFF . TRBV6-6 14 TRBJ1-1 .
TGTGCCAGCACCCTTGAAAGGACAGAAATAGCCAAAAACATTCAGTACTTC CASTLERTEIAKNIQYF few TRBV6-1 17 TRBJ2-4 .
TGTGCCAGCAGCTCTAGTGGGGGGGGATGGAACACTGAAGCTTTCTTT CASSSSGGGWNTEAFF . TRBV11-2 16 TRBJ1-1 .